This T cell receptor beta chain was identified during a study of cytomegalovirus exposure and HLA in healthy donors. Findings and limits, study-wide: Later genetic work tied a missense DCLRE1C variant to beta-chain V and J trimming.

13 Jbeta primers and 60 Vbeta primers were used for the PCR. Method: immunoSEQ multiplex PCR; TCRdb's copy keeps in-frame clones and lacks some. The sample has about 99,000 clones, 70% to 80% seen once. A remark on this clone: Antigen specificity is unknown.

With 0 bases clipped from V and 5 bases from J, the junction kept 16 bases outside the gene matches. From germline, CDR1 is SGHRS and CDR2 YFSETQ. This CDR3 spans 19 amino acids. Sequenced sample: PBMCs. The V call is TRBV5-1, the J call TRBJ2-5; 10 bases are a match to TRBD2. The TCR originated in a man aged 35 to 55 in good health and CMV-seronegative. CDR3 sequence: CASSLATQGPSGSGETQYF. The CDR3 DNA follows: TGCGCCAGCAGCTTGGCCACACAAGGGCCTAGCGGGAGTGGTGAGACCCAGTACTTC.